This TCR beta chain appears in the sequencing data of a study of PD-L1 blockade in urothelial cancer. PCRs each included synthetic TCR analog templates spiked in. Libraries were prepared by immunoSEQ multiplex PCR; TCRdb keeps only in-frame clonotypes and omits some of them. The sample yields about 100,000 clones, approximately 91% seen once. The V end lost 7 bases, the J end lost 1 base, and 10 bases lay between the germline ends. Germline lookup yields CDR1 SNHLY and CDR2 FYNNEI. The CDR3 runs 13 residues. The receptor's source is a woman older than 75 with urothelial cancer. Sequenced here: PBMCs, sampled around atezolizumab (anti-PD-L1) treatment. The chain is built from TRBV2 and TRBJ1-1; tentatively, D is TRBD1 (6 bases). The CDR3, as DNA: TGTGCCAGCACCCGGACAGAGAACACTGAAGCTTTCTTT. This gives the protein CASTRTENTEAFF.